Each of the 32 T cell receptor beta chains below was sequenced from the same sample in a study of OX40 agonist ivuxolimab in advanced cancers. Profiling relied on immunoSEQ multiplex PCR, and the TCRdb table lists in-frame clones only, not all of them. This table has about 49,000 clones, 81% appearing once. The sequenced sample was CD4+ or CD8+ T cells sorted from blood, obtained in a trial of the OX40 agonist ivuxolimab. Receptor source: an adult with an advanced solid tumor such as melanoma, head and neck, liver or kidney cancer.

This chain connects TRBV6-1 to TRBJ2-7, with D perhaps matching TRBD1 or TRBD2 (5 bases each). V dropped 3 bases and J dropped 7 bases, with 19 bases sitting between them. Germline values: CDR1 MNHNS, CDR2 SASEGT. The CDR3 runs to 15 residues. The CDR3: CASSDIRGAGREQYV. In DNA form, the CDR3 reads TGTGCCAGCAGTGACATACGGGGCGCTGGTCGGGAGCAGTACGTC.

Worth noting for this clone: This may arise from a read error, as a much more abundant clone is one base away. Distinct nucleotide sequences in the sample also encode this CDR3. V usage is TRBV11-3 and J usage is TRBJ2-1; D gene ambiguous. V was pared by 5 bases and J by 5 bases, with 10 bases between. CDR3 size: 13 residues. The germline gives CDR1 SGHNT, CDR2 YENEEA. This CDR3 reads CASSPGPNNEQFF. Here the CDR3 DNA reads TGTGCCAGCAGCCCAGGACCTAACAATGAGCAGTTCTTC.

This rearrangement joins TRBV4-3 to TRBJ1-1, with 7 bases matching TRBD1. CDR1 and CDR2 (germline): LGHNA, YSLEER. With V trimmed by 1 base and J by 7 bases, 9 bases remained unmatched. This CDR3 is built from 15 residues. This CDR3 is CASSQGAVGGNEAFF. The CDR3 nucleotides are TGCGCCAGCAGCCAAGGGGCGGTAGGGGGCAATGAAGCTTTCTTT.

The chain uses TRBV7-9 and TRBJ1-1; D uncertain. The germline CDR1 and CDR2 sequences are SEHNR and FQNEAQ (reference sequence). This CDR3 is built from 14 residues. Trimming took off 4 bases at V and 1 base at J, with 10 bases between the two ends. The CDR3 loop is CASSSRSGNTEAFF. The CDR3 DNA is TGTGCCAGCAGCTCCCGTTCGGGGAACACTGAAGCTTTCTTT.

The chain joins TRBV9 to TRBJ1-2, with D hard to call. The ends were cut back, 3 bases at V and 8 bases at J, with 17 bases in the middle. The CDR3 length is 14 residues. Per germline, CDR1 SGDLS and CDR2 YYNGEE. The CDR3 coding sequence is TGTGCCAGCAGCGATAGGACGGAGATTAGGGGCTACACCTTC. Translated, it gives CASSDRTEIRGYTF.

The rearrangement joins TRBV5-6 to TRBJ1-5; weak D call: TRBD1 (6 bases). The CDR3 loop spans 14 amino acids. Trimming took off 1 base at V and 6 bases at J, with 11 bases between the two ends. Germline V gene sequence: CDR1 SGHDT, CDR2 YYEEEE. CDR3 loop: CASSLSGAGQPQHF. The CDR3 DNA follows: TGTGCCAGCAGCTTGTCAGGGGCAGGTCAGCCCCAGCATTTT.

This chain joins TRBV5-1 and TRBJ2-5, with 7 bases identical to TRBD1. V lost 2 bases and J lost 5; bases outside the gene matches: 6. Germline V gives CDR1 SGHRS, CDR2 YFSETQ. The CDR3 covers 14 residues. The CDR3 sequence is CASSFGQGVETQYF. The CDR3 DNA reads TGCGCCAGCAGCTTCGGGCAGGGGGTTGAGACCCAGTACTTC.

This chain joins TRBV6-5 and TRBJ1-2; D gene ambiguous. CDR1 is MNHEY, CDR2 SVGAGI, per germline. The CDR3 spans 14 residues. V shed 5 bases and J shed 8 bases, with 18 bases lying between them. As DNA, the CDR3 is TGTGCCAGCAGTCTTCGAATCGGGTCGGGAGGCTACACCTTC. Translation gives CASSLRIGSGGYTF.

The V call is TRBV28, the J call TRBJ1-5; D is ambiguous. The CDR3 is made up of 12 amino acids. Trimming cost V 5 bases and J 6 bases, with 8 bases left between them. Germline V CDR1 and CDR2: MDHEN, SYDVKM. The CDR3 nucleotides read TGTGCCAGCAGTCGTTTCAGTCAGCCCCAGCATTTT. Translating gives CASSRFSQPQHF. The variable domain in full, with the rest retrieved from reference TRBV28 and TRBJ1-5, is DVKVTQSSRYLVKRTGEKVFLECVQDMDHENMFWYRQDPGLGLRLIYFSYDVKMKEKGDIPEGYSVSREKKERFSLILESASTNQTSMYLCASSRFSQPQHFGDGTRLSIL.

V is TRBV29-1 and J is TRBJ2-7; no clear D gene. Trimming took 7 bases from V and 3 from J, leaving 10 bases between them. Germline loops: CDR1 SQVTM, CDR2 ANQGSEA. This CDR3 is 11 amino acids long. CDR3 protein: CSADNGYEQYF. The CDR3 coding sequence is TGCAGCGCTGACAACGGCTACGAGCAGTACTTC.

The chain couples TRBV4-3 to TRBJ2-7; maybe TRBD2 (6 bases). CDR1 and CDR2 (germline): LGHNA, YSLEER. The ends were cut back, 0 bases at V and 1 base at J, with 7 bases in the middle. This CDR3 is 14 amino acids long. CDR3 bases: TGCGCCAGCAGCCAAGACCGGGGGTCCTACGAGCAGTACTTC. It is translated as CASSQDRGSYEQYF.

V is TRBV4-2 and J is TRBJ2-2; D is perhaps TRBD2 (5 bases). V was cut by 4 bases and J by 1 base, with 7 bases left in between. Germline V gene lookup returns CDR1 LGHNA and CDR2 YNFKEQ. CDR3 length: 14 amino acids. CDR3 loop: CASSPRENTGELFF. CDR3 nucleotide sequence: TGTGCCAGCAGCCCCCGGGAGAACACCGGGGAGCTGTTTTTT.

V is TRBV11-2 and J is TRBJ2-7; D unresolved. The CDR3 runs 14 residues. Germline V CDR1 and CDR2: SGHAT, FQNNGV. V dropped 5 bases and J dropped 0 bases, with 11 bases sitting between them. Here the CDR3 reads CASSPQTSSYEQYF. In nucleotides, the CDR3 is TGTGCCAGCAGCCCTCAGACCAGCTCCTACGAGCAGTACTTC.

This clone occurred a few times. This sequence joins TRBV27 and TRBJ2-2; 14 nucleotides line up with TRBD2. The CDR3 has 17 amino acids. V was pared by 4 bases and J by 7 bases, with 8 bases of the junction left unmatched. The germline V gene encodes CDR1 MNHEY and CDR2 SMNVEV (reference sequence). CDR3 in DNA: TGTGCCAGCAGTTCCCTGGGACTAGCGGGGGTGGACGGGGAGCTGTTTTTT. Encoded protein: CASSSLGLAGVDGELFF.

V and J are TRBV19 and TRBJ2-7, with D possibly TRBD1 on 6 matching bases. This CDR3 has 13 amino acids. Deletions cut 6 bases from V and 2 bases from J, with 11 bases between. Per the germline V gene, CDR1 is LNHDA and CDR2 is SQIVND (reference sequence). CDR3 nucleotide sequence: TGTGCCAGTAGGCCGGGACATACCTACGAGCAGTACTTC. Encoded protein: CASRPGHTYEQYF.

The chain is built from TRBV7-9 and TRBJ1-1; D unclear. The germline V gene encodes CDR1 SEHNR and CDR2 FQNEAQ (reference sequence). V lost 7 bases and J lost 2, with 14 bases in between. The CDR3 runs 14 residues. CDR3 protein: CASTLGNVNTEAFF. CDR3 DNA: TGTGCCAGCACCCTTGGGAACGTTAACACTGAAGCTTTCTTT.

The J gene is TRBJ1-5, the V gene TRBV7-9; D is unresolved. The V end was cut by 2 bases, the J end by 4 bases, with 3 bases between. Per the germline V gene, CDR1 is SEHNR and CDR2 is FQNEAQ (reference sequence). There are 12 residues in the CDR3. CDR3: CASSLMNQPQHF. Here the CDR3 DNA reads TGTGCCAGCAGCTTAATGAATCAGCCCCAGCATTTT.

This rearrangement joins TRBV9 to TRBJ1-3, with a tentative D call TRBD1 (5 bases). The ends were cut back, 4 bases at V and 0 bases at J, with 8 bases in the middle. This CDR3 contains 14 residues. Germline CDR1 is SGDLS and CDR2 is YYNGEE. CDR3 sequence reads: CASSITGSGNTIYF. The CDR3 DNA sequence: TGTGCCAGCAGCATAACAGGCTCTGGAAACACCATATATTTT.

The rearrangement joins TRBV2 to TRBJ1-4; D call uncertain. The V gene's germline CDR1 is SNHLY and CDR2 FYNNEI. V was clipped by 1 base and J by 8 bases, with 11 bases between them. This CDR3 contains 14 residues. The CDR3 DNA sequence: TGTGCCAGCAGTGAAGAAGGGTATGGCGAAAAACTGTTTTTT. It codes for CASSEEGYGEKLFF.

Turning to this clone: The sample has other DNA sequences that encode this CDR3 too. The CDR3 here is CASSQDSSGNTIYF. CDR3 nucleotide sequence: TGCGCCAGCAGCCAAGATTCTAGTGGAAACACCATATATTTT. The chain employs TRBV4-3 and TRBJ1-3; D gene uncertain. V was clipped by 0 bases and J by 3 bases, with 6 bases between them. Germline loops: CDR1 LGHNA, CDR2 YSLEER. This CDR3 has 14 residues.

CDR3 bases: TGTGCCAGCAGCTTAGCTGGGAGGTCCTCCTACGAGCAGTACTTC. This gives the protein CASSLAGRSSYEQYF. The V and J genes are TRBV11-2 and TRBJ2-7, with D possibly matching TRBD2 (6 bases). From germline, CDR1 is SGHAT and CDR2 FQNNGV. Trimming pared 1 base from V and 0 bases from J, leaving 10 bases between. The length of the CDR3 is 15 residues.

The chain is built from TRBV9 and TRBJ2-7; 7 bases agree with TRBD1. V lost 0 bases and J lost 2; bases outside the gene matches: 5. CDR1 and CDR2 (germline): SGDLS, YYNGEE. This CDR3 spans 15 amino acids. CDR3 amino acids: CASSVGGTATYEQYF. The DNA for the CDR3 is TGTGCCAGCAGCGTAGGGGGGACAGCCACCTACGAGCAGTACTTC.

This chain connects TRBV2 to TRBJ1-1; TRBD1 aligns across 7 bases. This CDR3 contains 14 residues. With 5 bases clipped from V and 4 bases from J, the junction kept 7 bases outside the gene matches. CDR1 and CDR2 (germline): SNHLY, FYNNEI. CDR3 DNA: TGTGCCAGCAGTCCCGGGACAGCAATCACTGAAGCTTTCTTT. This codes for CASSPGTAITEAFF.

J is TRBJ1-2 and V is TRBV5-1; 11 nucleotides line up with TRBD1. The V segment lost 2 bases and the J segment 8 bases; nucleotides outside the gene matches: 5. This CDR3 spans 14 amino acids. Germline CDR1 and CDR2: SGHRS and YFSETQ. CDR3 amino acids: CASSFGQGAQGYTF. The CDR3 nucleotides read TGCGCCAGCAGCTTCGGACAGGGGGCGCAAGGCTACACCTTC.

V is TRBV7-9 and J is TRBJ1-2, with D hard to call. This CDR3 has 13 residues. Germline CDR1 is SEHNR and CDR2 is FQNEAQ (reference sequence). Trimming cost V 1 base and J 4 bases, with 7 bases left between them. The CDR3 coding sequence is TGTGCCAGCAGCTTAGGAGGTAGCTATGGCTACACCTTC. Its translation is CASSLGGSYGYTF.

CDR3 in amino acids: CASSDKITGGEGKNIQYF. Here the CDR3 DNA reads TGTGCCAGCTCAGATAAAATAACAGGGGGCGAAGGCAAAAACATTCAGTACTTC. This chain uses TRBV18 with TRBJ2-4, with 9 bases that match TRBD1. The germline V gene encodes CDR1 KGHSH and CDR2 LQKENI. The V and J ends lost 5 bases and 3 bases, in that order; junction bases with no gene match: 14. The CDR3 is made up of 18 amino acids.

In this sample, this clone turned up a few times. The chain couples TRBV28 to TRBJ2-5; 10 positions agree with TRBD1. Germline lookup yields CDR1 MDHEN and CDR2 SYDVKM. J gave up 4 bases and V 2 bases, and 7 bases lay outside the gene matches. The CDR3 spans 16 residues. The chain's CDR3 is CASSLLGQGEGETQYF. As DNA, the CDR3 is TGTGCCAGCAGTTTACTAGGACAGGGGGAGGGAGAGACCCAGTACTTC.

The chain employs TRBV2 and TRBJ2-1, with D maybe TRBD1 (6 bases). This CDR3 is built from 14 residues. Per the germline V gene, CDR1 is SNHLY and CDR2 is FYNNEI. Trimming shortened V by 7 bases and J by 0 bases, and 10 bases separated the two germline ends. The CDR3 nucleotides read TGTGCCAGCATTCGACAGGCCTCCTACAATGAGCAGTTCTTC. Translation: CASIRQASYNEQFF.

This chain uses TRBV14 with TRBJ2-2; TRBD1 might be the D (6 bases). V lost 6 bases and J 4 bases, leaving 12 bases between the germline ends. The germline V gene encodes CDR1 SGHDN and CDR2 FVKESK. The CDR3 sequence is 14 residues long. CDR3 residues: CASSLAGVTGELFF. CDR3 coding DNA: TGTGCCAGCAGTCTAGCAGGGGTCACCGGGGAGCTGTTTTTT.

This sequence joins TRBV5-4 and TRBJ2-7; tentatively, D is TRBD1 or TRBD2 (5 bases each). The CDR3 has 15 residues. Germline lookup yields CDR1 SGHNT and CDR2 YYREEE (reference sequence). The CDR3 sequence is CASSLDGGYPYEQYV. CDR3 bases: TGCGCCAGCAGCTTGGATGGGGGTTACCCATACGAGCAGTACGTC.

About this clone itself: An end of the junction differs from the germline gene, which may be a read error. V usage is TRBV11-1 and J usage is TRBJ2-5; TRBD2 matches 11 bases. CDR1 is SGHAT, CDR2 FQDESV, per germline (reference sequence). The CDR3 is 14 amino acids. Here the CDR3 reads CASSVAGGQETQYF. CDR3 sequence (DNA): TGTGCCAGCAGCGTAGCGGGAGGGCAAGAGACCCAGTACTTC.

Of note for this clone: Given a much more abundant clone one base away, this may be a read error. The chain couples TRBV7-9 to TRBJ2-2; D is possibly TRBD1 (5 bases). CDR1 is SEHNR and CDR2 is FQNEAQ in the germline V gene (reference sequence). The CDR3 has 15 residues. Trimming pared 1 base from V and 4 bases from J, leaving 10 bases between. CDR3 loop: CASSLDLRGTGELFF. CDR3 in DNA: TGTGCCAGCAGCTTAGATTTAAGGGGCACCGGGGAGCTGTTTTTT.